This T cell receptor (beta chain) appears in the sequencing data of a study of T cell responses to AZD1222 COVID-19 vaccine (dated by TCRdb to the early 2020s). Context from the whole study: TCR sequencing was performed for approximately 240 trial participants, of whom around 210 were given two doses of AZD1222 and around 26 were given two doses of MenACWY control vaccine. Trial participants were enrolled by age into subgroups of 18-55, 56-69 and 70-plus years, and around 150, 28 and 57 TCR-sequenced participants, respectively, were included in these subgroups. Study-wide findings and limitations: Because no day 14 peak-response samples were available, the repertoires could be characterized only after the peak T cell response. The 56-69-year group was small, and its depth increase did not reach significance, likely because of low power. The whole spike protein was spanned by vaccine-associated CD4 TCRs, and dominant responses were seen in regions 160-218 and 743-854. Most participants were white British and females outnumbered males, and the authors suggested that clonal diversity may have been underestimated. Reportedly, almost half of the unique spike-specific TCRs recognized epitopes lying outside the regions that are mutated in the B.1.351 and B.1.1.7 variants. After two AZD1222 doses, both the breadth and the depth of spike-specific TCRs were significantly higher than at day 0 and than in MenACWY recipients. Conclusions about previously exposed vaccinees were limited because only 5 or 6 AZD1222 recipients were SARS-CoV-2 seropositive at baseline.

Points on this clone: This clone's antigen is unknown. Qualities for individual bases were not recorded, and no much larger clone is one base off.

The CDR3 regions of human TCRbeta chains were analyzed by immunosequencing. From the authors' description of their analysis: Repertoire TCRs were matched against a reference library of SARS-CoV-2-specific TCRs generated with the MIRA antigen-specificity platform. Breadth meant the fraction of unique TCRs that were SARS-CoV-2-associated, whereas depth meant the fraction of total T cells that were SARS-CoV-2-associated. Using the MIRA data, every spike-specific TCR was mapped to the spike region that the TCR reacted to and assigned to either a CD4 or a CD8 class. Log10-transformed breadth and depth values were compared by one-way ANOVA with Sidak's multiple comparisons tests. As stored in TCRdb, this immuneACCESS dataset retains in-frame rearrangements with V and J assigned. A fraction of the clones does not appear; measured against another copy, unresolved V genes explain less than half of the discrepancy, and the remainder lacks a known reason. V and J calls and clone size come straight from that table; D and trimming were deduced from the DNA. The sample profile shows around 80,000 clones; approximately 83% of them were found once. About 10% of the sample comes from the top ten.

In the paper's terms, the time point label means: about 28 days (+/-7) after the second vaccine dose. AZD1222 recipients with second doses at about 4 weeks or about 12 weeks were pooled, because spike-specific TCR depth and breadth did not differ between schedules. Vaccinee samples came from UK trials COV001 and COV002, including a single-blind randomized controlled phase 2/3 trial of AZD1222 (ChAdOx1 nCoV-19) in healthy adults. For TCRbeta chain sequencing, PBMC samples from trial participants were taken at day 0 and at day 28 after the second dose. CDR1 is given as LGHDT and CDR2 as YNNKEL, both from the germline V gene (reference sequence). Measured from the cysteine to the phenylalanine, the CDR3 is 12 residues long. Of all the DNA, just the CDR3 is kept, 36 bases in frame from base 1. The germline ends are 8 bases apart after V is trimmed by 8 bases and J by 1 base.

The receptor comes from an adult who received the AZD1222 COVID-19 vaccine. The sample here was peripheral blood, taken 28 days after the second AZD1222 dose. The receptor chain draws on TRBV3-1 (or the pseudogene TRBV3-2) and TRBJ1-1; the D segment could be TRBD1, given 5 matching bases. The DNA sequence is as follows: TGTGCCAGCGGGGGGGGGAACACTGAAGCTTTCTTT. Translated, this is CASGGGNTEAFF.